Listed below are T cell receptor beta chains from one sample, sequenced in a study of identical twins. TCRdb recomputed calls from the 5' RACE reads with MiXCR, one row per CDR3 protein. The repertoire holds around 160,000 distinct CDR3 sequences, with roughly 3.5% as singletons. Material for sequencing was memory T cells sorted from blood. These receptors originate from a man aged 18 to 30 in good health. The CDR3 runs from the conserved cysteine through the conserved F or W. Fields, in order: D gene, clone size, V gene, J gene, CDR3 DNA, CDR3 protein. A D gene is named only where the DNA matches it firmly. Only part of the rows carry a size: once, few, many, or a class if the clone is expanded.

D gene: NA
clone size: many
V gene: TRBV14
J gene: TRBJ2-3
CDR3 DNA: TGTGCCAGCAGCCAAGTCCAGAGCACAGATACGCAGTATTTT
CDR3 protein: CASSQVQSTDTQYF

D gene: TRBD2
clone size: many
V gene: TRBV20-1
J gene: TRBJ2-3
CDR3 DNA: TGCAGTGCTCCGGGACTAGCGGGAGAATCAGATACGCAGTATTTT
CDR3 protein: CSAPGLAGESDTQYF

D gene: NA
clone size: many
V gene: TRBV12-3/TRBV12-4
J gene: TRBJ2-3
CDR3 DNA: TGTGCCAGCAGTTACTCTGGTACTAGCACAGATACGCAGTATTTT
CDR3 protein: CASSYSGTSTDTQYF

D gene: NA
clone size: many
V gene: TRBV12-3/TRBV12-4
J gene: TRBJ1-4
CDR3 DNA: TGTGCCAGCAGTCAGAACAGGGCTCGTGAAAAACTGTTTTTT
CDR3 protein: CASSQNRAREKLFF

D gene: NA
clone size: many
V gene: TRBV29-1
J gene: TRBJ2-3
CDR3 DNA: TGCAGCGGGAAGGAGGGCGGGGCCCAACATACGCAGTATTTT
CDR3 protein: CSGKEGGAQHTQYF

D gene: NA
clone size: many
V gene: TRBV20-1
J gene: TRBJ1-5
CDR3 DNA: TGCAGTGCGGAGGGACGGACCACTAATCAGCCCCAGCATTTT
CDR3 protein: CSAEGRTTNQPQHF

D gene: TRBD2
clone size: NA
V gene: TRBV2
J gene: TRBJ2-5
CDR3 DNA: TGTGCCAGCAGCCCGATCGGACTAGCGCACGAAGAGACCCAGTACTTC
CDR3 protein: CASSPIGLAHEETQYF

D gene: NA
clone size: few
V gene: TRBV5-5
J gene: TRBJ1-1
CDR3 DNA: TGTGCCAGCAGCTTGGTAGGGCAGAACCAGAAAGCTTTCTTT
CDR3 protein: CASSLVGQNQKAFF

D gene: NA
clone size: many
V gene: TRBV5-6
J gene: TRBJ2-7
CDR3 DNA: TGTGCCAGCAGCTTACGGCGGGGCGGACCCTACGAGCAGTACTTC
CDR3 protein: CASSLRRGGPYEQYF

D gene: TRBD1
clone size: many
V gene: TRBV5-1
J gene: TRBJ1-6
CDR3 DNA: TGCGCCAGCAGCTTACCGGGACAGGGTAATTCACCCCTCCACTTT
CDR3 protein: CASSLPGQGNSPLHF

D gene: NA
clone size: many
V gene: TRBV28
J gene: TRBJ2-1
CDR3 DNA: TGTGCCAGCAGTTATTTATCCAGCAATGAGCAGTTCTTC
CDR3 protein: CASSYLSSNEQFF

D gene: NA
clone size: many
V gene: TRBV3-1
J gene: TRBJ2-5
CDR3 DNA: TGTGCCAGCAGGGGGACCGTACGGGGGACCCAGTACTTC
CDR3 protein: CASRGTVRGTQYF

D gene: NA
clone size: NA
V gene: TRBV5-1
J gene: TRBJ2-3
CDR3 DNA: TGCGCCAGCAGCTTGGGGGCGGGAGATACGCAGTATTTT
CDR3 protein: CASSLGAGDTQYF

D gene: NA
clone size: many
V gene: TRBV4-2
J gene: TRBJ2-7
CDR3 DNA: TGTGCCAGCAGCCCGAGGAGCTCCTACGAGCAGTACTTC
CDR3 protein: CASSPRSSYEQYF

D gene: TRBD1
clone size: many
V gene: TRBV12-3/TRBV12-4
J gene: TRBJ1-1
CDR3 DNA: TGTGCCAGCAGTCGACAGGGGGTCCTGAACGCTTTCTTT
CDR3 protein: CASSRQGVLNAFF

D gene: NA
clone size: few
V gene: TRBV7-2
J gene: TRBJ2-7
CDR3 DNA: TGTGCCAGCAGCTTAAGAACCGGGAAGGACTACGAGCAGTACTTC
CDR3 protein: CASSLRTGKDYEQYF

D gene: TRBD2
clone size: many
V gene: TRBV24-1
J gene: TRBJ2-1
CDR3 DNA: TGTGCCACCAGTGAAAGCGGGAGGGCCCATGAGCAGTTCTTC
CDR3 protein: CATSESGRAHEQFF

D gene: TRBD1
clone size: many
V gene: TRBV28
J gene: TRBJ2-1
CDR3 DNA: TGTGCCAGCAGGCCCTTTGTGGGACAGGGGTACTACAATGAGCAGTTCTTC
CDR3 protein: CASRPFVGQGYYNEQFF

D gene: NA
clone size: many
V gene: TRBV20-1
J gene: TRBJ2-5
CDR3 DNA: TGCAGTGCTATCGTGGGAGGGGGGGAGACCCAGTACTTC
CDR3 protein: CSAIVGGGETQYF

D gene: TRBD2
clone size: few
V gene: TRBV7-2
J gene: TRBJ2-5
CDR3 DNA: TGTGCCAGCAGCGTAGACGGGACTAGAGGAGAGACCCAGTACTTC
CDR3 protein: CASSVDGTRGETQYF

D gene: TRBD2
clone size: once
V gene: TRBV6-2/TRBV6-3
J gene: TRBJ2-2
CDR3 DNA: TGTGCCAGCAGTTACTATGGCGGGAGGAACACCGGGGAGCTGTTTTTT
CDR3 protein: CASSYYGGRNTGELFF

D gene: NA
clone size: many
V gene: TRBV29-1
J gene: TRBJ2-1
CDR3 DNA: TGCAGCTTATGGGACAATGAGCAGTTCTTC
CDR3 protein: CSLWDNEQFF